This T cell receptor (beta chain) was obtained from a study of T cells in narcolepsy. General study findings and limits: Blood of same and different patients, but not healthy controls, reportedly held recurring autoreactive clonotypes.

Generated by immunoSEQ multiplex PCR, the TCRdb table keeps only in-frame clones and is missing some. The table includes about 43,000 clones, approximately 88% detected once. The germline V gene encodes CDR1 SQVTM and CDR2 ANQGSEA. Trimming took off 6 bases at V and 5 bases at J, with 11 bases between the two ends. The CDR3 totals 11 residues. A remark on this clone: The antigen remains undetermined.

Sequenced sample: CD45RA- memory CD4+ T cells from PBMCs. The TCR comes from a human donor with narcolepsy. V and J are TRBV29-1 and TRBJ2-7; D possibly uses TRBD1 or TRBD2 (5 bases each). CDR3: CSVRRDHEQYF. The DNA for the CDR3 is TGCAGCGTCCGCAGGGACCACGAGCAGTACTTC.